The 18 T cell receptor beta chains below come from one sample, sequenced in a study of beta chain features in type 1 diabetes. Expressed TCRB transcripts were sequenced, since all the RNA that had been isolated was reverse transcribed. Sequenced by immunoSEQ multiplex PCR; TCRdb stores in-frame clones only, minus some. The repertoire holds 250,000 to 400,000 clones, with 14% as singletons. Sequencing used central memory CD4+ T cells from blood. The receptors shown here come from a man younger than 45 in good health.

V is TRBV28 and J is TRBJ1-5; tentatively, D is TRBD1 (5 bases). Germline V gene lookup returns CDR1 MDHEN and CDR2 SYDVKM. V was cut by 6 bases and J by 3 bases, with 15 bases left in between. The CDR3 runs 15 residues. The CDR3 is CASSQGTGLNQPQHF. CDR3 coding DNA: TGTGCCAGCAGCCAAGGGACGGGGCTCAATCAGCCCCAGCATTTT.

The J gene is TRBJ2-7, the V gene TRBV4-2; 7 nucleotides agree with TRBD2. Germline CDR1 LGHNA, CDR2 YNFKEQ. This CDR3 has 15 residues. V shed 0 bases and J 3 bases; nucleotides not matched to a gene: 5. Here the CDR3 DNA reads TGTGCCAGCAGCCAAGAAAAGCGGGGTTTCTACGAGCAGTACTTC. Its protein product is CASSQEKRGFYEQYF.

Note on this clone: Since the CDR3 does not end with the conserved phenylalanine or tryptophan, this likely comes from a read error. The rearrangement uses TRBV4-1 and TRBJ1-4; possibly TRBD1 for D (5 bases). From germline, CDR1 is MGHRA and CDR2 YSYEKL. The V and J ends lost 8 bases and 7 bases respectively, with 23 bases between them. The CDR3 runs to 16 residues. CDR3 in amino acids: CASAMEGRPTSEKLFV. CDR3 DNA sequence: TGCGCCAGCGCAATGGAGGGACGGCCGACGAGTGAAAAACTGTTTGTT.

This clone has a handful of counts. The CDR3 loop is CASSQGQGPEAFF. Here the CDR3 DNA reads TGTGCCAGCAGCCAGGGACAGGGGCCGGAAGCTTTCTTT. This chain links TRBV7-2 with TRBJ1-1, with 10 bases fitting TRBD1. From germline, CDR1 is SGHTA and CDR2 FQGNSA. CDR3 length: 13 amino acids. With V trimmed by 5 bases and J by 8 bases, 5 bases remained unmatched.

The V and J genes are TRBV9 and TRBJ2-5, with 12 bases that match TRBD2. Germline CDR1 is SGDLS and CDR2 is YYNGEE. The ends lost 4 bases at V and 5 bases at J; junction bases unmatched: 9. There are 16 residues in the CDR3. In DNA form, the CDR3 reads TGTGCCAGCAGCCCCTCTAGCGGGGGGGCTGGTGAGACCCAGTACTTC. As protein: CASSPSSGGAGETQYF.

The chain carries TRBV5-1 and TRBJ1-4; D gene uncertain. Per germline, CDR1 SGHRS and CDR2 YFSETQ. Trimming pared 0 bases from V and 4 bases from J, leaving 7 bases between. The CDR3 contains 14 residues. The CDR3, as DNA: TGCGCCAGCAGCTTGGATAGCTATAATGAAAAACTGTTTTTT. This gives the protein CASSLDSYNEKLFF.

This clone was seen a few times. The sample has other DNA sequences that encode this CDR3 too. V is TRBV19 and J is TRBJ2-5, with D maybe TRBD2 (5 bases). Germline loops: CDR1 LNHDA, CDR2 SQIVND (reference sequence). The CDR3 loop spans 11 amino acids. Trimming shortened V by 8 bases and J by 5 bases, and 9 bases separated the two germline ends. This CDR3 reads CASGRWETQYF. For the CDR3, the DNA is TGTGCCAGTGGGAGATGGGAGACCCAGTACTTC.

The rearrangement joins TRBV7-2 to TRBJ2-2; D tentatively reads TRBD1 or TRBD2 (6 bases each). Germline V gene lookup returns CDR1 SGHTA and CDR2 FQGNSA. The CDR3 is 18 residues long. V lost 2 bases, J lost 0 bases, and 16 bases lay in between. The CDR3 region has the DNA TGTGCCAGCAGCTTATTAGGAGGGGGACTTACGAACACCGGGGAGCTGTTTTTT. It encodes CASSLLGGGLTNTGELFF.

This chain uses TRBV6-1 with TRBJ2-7, with TRBD2 as a possible D gene (5 bases). Per the germline V gene, CDR1 is MNHNS and CDR2 is SASEGT. Trimming shortened V by 4 bases and J by 7 bases, and 11 bases separated the two germline ends. CDR3 size: 12 residues. CDR3 in DNA: TGTGCCAGCAGTGTGTTATCGGGGGAGCAGTACTTC. Translated: CASSVLSGEQYF.

The chain employs TRBV7-2 and TRBJ1-4; unclear D gene. This CDR3 contains 14 residues. Germline CDR1 reads SGHTA; CDR2 reads FQGNSA. The V and J ends lost 6 bases and 3 bases respectively, with 11 bases between them. The DNA for the CDR3 is TGTGCCAGCAGAACCGACGGCCCTAATGAAAAACTGTTTTTT. Its protein is CASRTDGPNEKLFF. Full variable domain (rest looked up from reference TRBV7-2 and TRBJ1-4): GAGVSQSPSNKVTEKGKDVELRCDPISGHTALYWYRQSLGQGLEFLIYFQGNSAPDKSGLPSDRFSAERTGGSVSTLTIQRTQQEDSAVYLCASRTDGPNEKLFFGSGTQLSVL.

This chain joins TRBV9 and TRBJ2-3; D gene uncertain. The germline gives CDR1 SGDLS, CDR2 YYNGEE. CDR3 size: 13 residues. Trimming took off 3 bases at V and 6 bases at J, with 11 bases between the two ends. In DNA form, the CDR3 reads TGTGCCAGCAGCGGAAATTTTGGTGATACGCAGTATTTT. Protein sequence: CASSGNFGDTQYF.

There are a few counts of this clone. The chain carries TRBV11-2 and TRBJ2-1, with D hard to call. In germline, CDR1 is SGHAT, CDR2 FQNNGV. CDR3 length: 13 amino acids. The germline V and J ends were trimmed by 3 bases and 3 bases, with 6 bases remaining between them. The CDR3 region is CASSLTLYNEQFF. The CDR3 DNA sequence: TGTGCCAGCAGCTTGACCCTCTACAATGAGCAGTTCTTC.

In its sample, this clone was seen a few times. The junction does not match germline at one end; this may be a read error. Distinct nucleotide sequences in the sample also encode this CDR3. J is TRBJ2-2 and V is TRBV11-3; 10 positions agree with TRBD1. Germline V CDR1 and CDR2: SGHNT, YENEEA. This CDR3 has 16 amino acids. The CDR3 sequence: CASSLSGTGVTGELFF. CDR3 nucleotides: TGTGCCAGCAGTTTGTCCGGGACAGGGGTTACCGGGGAGCTGTTTTTC.

This clone was counted many times. The rearrangement uses TRBV10-3 and TRBJ2-1; TRBD2 agrees at 11 bases. The ends lost 4 bases at V and 5 bases at J; junction bases unmatched: 1. CDR3 length: 14 amino acids. Germline-derived CDR1 and CDR2 are ENHRY and SYGVKD. Written as DNA, the CDR3 is TGTGCCATCAGTGGACTAGCGGGGAACAATGAGCAGTTCTTC. Translated: CAISGLAGNNEQFF.

The V call is TRBV6-5, the J call TRBJ2-7; the D is unclear. This CDR3 contains 14 residues. V lost 2 bases and J lost 0, with 8 bases in between. Germline V CDR1 and CDR2: MNHEY, SVGAGI. CDR3 protein: CASSYPPSSYEQYV. The CDR3 coding sequence is TGTGCCAGCAGTTACCCACCCAGCTCCTACGAGCAGTACGTC.

The gene calls are TRBV7-2 and TRBJ2-5; perhaps TRBD1 as D (5 bases). Germline V lookup: CDR1 SGHTA, CDR2 FQGNSA. This CDR3 region has 15 residues. V dropped 1 base and J dropped 9 bases, with 18 bases sitting between them. The CDR3 loop is CASSLGTYGLGAQYF. Written as DNA, the CDR3 is TGTGCCAGCAGCTTAGGTACCTACGGTCTAGGGGCCCAGTACTTC. Based on the CDR3 plus reference TRBV7-2 and TRBJ2-5, the full variable domain is GAGVSQSPSNKVTEKGKDVELRCDPISGHTALYWYRQSLGQGLEFLIYFQGNSAPDKSGLPSDRFSAERTGGSVSTLTIQRTQQEDSAVYLCASSLGTYGLGAQYFGPGTRLLVL.

The chain has TRBV19 and TRBJ1-5; D is possibly TRBD1 (5 bases). Trimming took 3 bases from V and 2 from J, leaving 8 bases between them. The CDR3 spans 14 residues. Germline lookup yields CDR1 LNHDA and CDR2 SQIVND (reference sequence). DNA for the CDR3: TGTGCCAGTAGTATTGAACAGGGCAATCAGCCCCAGCATTTT. Translating it yields CASSIEQGNQPQHF. The variable domain in full, with the rest retrieved from reference TRBV19 and TRBJ1-5, is DGGITQSPKYLFRKEGQNVTLSCEQNLNHDAMYWYRQDPGQGLRLIYYSQIVNDFQKGDIAEGYSVSREKKESFPLTVTSAQKNPTAFYLCASSIEQGNQPQHFGDGTRLSIL.

The rearrangement uses TRBV27 and TRBJ2-1; 15 bases fit TRBD2. The germline gives CDR1 MNHEY, CDR2 SMNVEV (reference sequence). Trimming cost V 8 bases and J 7 bases; bases outside gene matches: 3. The CDR3 contains 14 residues. CDR3 protein: CASRGLAGGNEQFF. In DNA form, the CDR3 reads TGTGCCAGCCGTGGACTAGCGGGAGGGAATGAGCAGTTCTTC.